This is a list of T cell receptor beta chains from one sample in a study of shared clonotypes between healthy human individuals. TCRdb's copy holds only in-frame clones and misses some; the assay was immunoSEQ multiplex PCR. Among roughly 2,000,000 clones listed, around 96% were seen once. Input material: naive CD8+ T cells sorted from blood. The receptors originated from a young man in good health. Each CDR3 is given with its conserved first and last residue. The order of the fields is V gene, clone size, J gene, D gene, CDR3 protein, CDR3 DNA. D genes are given only for firm matches. Clone sizes are given selectively: once, few, many, or a class where the clone is expanded.

TRBV10-2	-	TRBJ2-4	TRBD2	CASSELAGGLAKNIQYF	TGCGCCAGCAGTGAACTAGCGGGGGGGTTAGCCAAAAACATTCAGTACTTC
TRBV13	-	TRBJ2-5	-	CASSSTKGETQYF	TGTGCCAGCAGCTCAACAAAAGGGGAGACCCAGTACTTC
TRBV4-1	once	TRBJ1-1	-	CASSQGPTMNTEAFF	TGCGCCAGCAGCCAAGGGCCTACTATGAACACTGAAGCTTTCTTT
TRBV6-5	-	TRBJ2-7	-	CASSTGDAQYF	TGTGCCAGCAGTACGGGTGATGCGCAGTACTTC
TRBV7-9	-	TRBJ2-1	TRBD2	CASTKAGSGGEQFF	TGTGCCAGTACCAAGGCAGGTAGCGGGGGAGAGCAGTTCTTC
TRBV6-6	-	TRBJ1-3	-	CASSYGAAGNTIYF	TGTGCCAGCAGTTACGGGGCAGCCGGAAACACCATATATTTT
TRBV5-4	once	TRBJ2-7	-	CASSFDRRSYEQYF	TGTGCCAGCAGCTTCGACAGGAGGTCCTACGAGCAGTACTTC
TRBV5-4	-	TRBJ2-3	TRBD2	CASRLSGSGSDTQYF	TGTGCCAGCAGGCTTAGCGGGAGTGGATCAGATACGCAGTATTTT
TRBV7-6	-	TRBJ1-4	-	CASSLDSYNEKLFF	TGTGCCAGCAGCCTCGACAGTTATAATGAAAAACTGTTTTTT
TRBV27	once	TRBJ2-3	-	CASSSIDSTDTQYF	TGTGCCAGCAGTTCTATCGATAGCACAGATACGCAGTATTTT
TRBV6-4	-	TRBJ2-3	-	CASSDSGSTDTQYF	TGTGCCAGCAGTGACTCGGGCTCCACAGATACGCAGTATTTT
TRBV6-5	-	TRBJ2-3	-	CASSPVNTDTQYF	TGTGCCAGCAGTCCCGTGAACACAGATACGCAGTATTTT
TRBV2	-	TRBJ2-5	-	CASERDSSIPTQYF	TGTGCCAGCGAACGGGACTCCTCTATTCCGACCCAGTACTTC
TRBV7-8	once	TRBJ2-3	TRBD2	CASSWLAASTDTQYF	TGTGCCAGCAGCTGGCTAGCGGCTAGCACAGATACGCAGTATTTT
TRBV27	-	TRBJ2-1	-	CASSLVHPYNEQFF	TGTGCCAGCAGTTTAGTGCACCCCTACAATGAGCAGTTCTTC
TRBV28	-	TRBJ2-7	-	CASSLTVYEQYF	TGTGCCAGCAGCCTGACAGTCTACGAGCAGTACTTC
TRBV11-2	-	TRBJ1-5	-	CASSPPGVNQPQHF	TGTGCCAGCAGCCCGCCGGGGGTCAATCAGCCCCAGCATTTT
TRBV9	-	TRBJ1-1	-	CASSVSRDTFLDNTEAFF	TGTGCCAGCAGCGTAAGCCGGGACACCTTCTTAGATAACACTGAAGCTTTCTTT
TRBV7-9	-	TRBJ2-7	TRBD1	CASSLGEGQGAPYEQYF	TGTGCCAGCAGCTTAGGGGAGGGACAGGGAGCGCCCTACGAGCAGTACTTC
TRBV6-4	-	TRBJ1-1	-	CASSRTAGGMTEAFF	TGTGCCAGCAGTAGAACAGCGGGTGGGATGACTGAAGCTTTCTTT
TRBV6-6	-	TRBJ1-1	-	CASSPVRGEAFF	TGTGCCAGCAGCCCCGTCCGAGGTGAAGCTTTCTTT
TRBV7-9	-	TRBJ2-3	-	CASPPPGYTSTDTQYF	TGTGCCAGCCCCCCCCCTGGCTACACTAGCACAGATACGCAGTATTTT
TRBV9	-	TRBJ2-5	-	CASSVVNEGTQYF	TGTGCCAGCAGCGTAGTTAACGAGGGGACCCAGTACTTC
TRBV28	-	TRBJ2-5	-	CASSKPAWETQYF	TGTGCCAGCAGCAAACCGGCCTGGGAGACCCAGTACTTC
TRBV2	-	TRBJ2-7	-	CASSEAGSQYEQYF	TGTGCCAGCAGTGAGGCAGGGAGCCAGTACGAGCAGTACTTC
TRBV5-6	-	TRBJ1-1	TRBD1	CASSLRDRTMNTEAFF	TGTGCCAGCAGCCTCCGGGACAGGACCATGAACACTGAAGCTTTCTTT
TRBV7-9	-	TRBJ1-2	-	CASSFSGFSDGYTF	TGTGCCAGCAGCTTCTCGGGGTTTTCTGACGGCTACACCTTC
TRBV27	-	TRBJ2-3	TRBD1	CASSLSSKGAGDTQYF	TGTGCCAGCAGTTTATCTAGTAAGGGGGCTGGAGATACGCAGTATTTT
TRBV5-4	-	TRBJ2-7	-	CASSFDSYEQYF	TGTGCCAGCAGTTTTGACAGCTACGAGCAGTACTTC
TRBV5-6	-	TRBJ2-5	-	CASSFEGGGHPGTQYF	TGTGCCAGCAGCTTTGAAGGCGGGGGCCACCCCGGGACCCAGTACTTC
TRBV5-8	once	TRBJ2-1	-	CASSLRVNEQFF	TGTGCCAGCAGCTTAAGAGTCAATGAGCAGTTCTTC
TRBV29-1	-	TRBJ1-1	-	CSVDRANTEAFF	TGCAGCGTTGACAGGGCGAACACTGAAGCTTTCTTT
TRBV7-2	-	TRBJ2-5	-	CASSPYPGETQYF	TGTGCCAGCAGTCCCTACCCGGGGGAGACCCAGTACTTC
TRBV10-2	-	TRBJ2-3	-	CASSESSDSADTQYF	TGCGCCAGCAGTGAGTCGTCGGACAGCGCAGATACGCAGTATTTT
TRBV7-9	-	TRBJ1-1	TRBD1	CASSRPAGTEQFF	TGTGCCAGCAGCCGCCCCGCCGGGACAGAGCAGTTCTTT
TRBV27	-	TRBJ1-2	-	CASSLAANRGYTF	TGTGCCAGCAGTTTAGCCGCCAACCGTGGCTACACCTTC
TRBV5-4	-	TRBJ1-2	-	CASRDPNGYTF	TGTGCCAGCAGGGACCCAAATGGCTACACCTTC
TRBV27	-	TRBJ2-7	TRBD2	CASRGGLAWYEQYF	TGTGCCAGCAGAGGAGGACTAGCTTGGTACGAGCAGTACTTC
TRBV30	-	TRBJ1-5	TRBD1	CAWSDGTGYQPQHF	TGTGCCTGGAGTGACGGGACAGGATATCAGCCCCAGCATTTT
TRBV5-6	-	TRBJ1-4	-	CASSLELEKLFF	TGTGCCAGCAGCTTGGAACTTGAAAAACTGTTTTTT
TRBV10-2	-	TRBJ1-1	TRBD1	CASSQGKNTEAFF	TGCGCCAGTTCACAGGGGAAGAACACTGAAGCTTTCTTT
TRBV18	-	TRBJ2-7	TRBD2	CASSPDTGGYEQYF	TGTGCCAGCTCACCCGATACGGGGGGCTACGAGCAGTACTTC
TRBV7-9	-	TRBJ2-1	-	CASSPPPGEAYNEQFF	TGTGCCAGCAGCCCCCCGCCAGGGGAAGCCTACAATGAGCAGTTCTTC
TRBV9	-	TRBJ2-1	TRBD2	CASSDPTSWYNEQFF	TGTGCCAGCAGCGATCCGACTAGCTGGTACAATGAGCAGTTCTTC
TRBV11-2	-	TRBJ2-1	-	CASSFMGGGEQFF	TGTGCCAGCAGCTTTATGGGGGGTGGTGAGCAGTTCTTC
TRBV7-7	-	TRBJ2-3	-	CASSTNPSADTQYF	TGTGCTAGCAGCACTAATCCCTCTGCAGATACGCAGTATTTT
TRBV19	-	TRBJ1-1	TRBD1	CASLSGTGFTEAFF	TGTGCCAGCCTTTCCGGGACAGGGTTTACTGAAGCTTTCTTT
TRBV23-1	-	TRBJ2-7	-	CASSHKGTYEQYF	TGCGCCAGCAGTCATAAGGGGACCTACGAGCAGTACTTC
TRBV27	-	TRBJ1-4	-	CASSPTVRVRHNEKLFF	TGTGCCAGCAGCCCGACAGTCCGTGTTCGTCACAATGAAAAACTGTTTTTT
TRBV7-9	-	TRBJ2-3	-	CASSLGWGRGSTDTQYF	TGTGCCAGCAGCTTGGGGTGGGGCAGGGGAAGCACAGATACGCAGTATTTT
TRBV7-9	-	TRBJ2-7	-	CASSVQGASQWDF	TGTGCCAGCAGCGTCCAGGGCGCGAGTCAGTGGGACTTC
TRBV19	-	TRBJ2-5	-	CASSIWAGDDQETQYF	TGTGCCAGTAGTATCTGGGCAGGCGACGACCAAGAGACCCAGTACTTC
TRBV12-5	-	TRBJ1-1	-	CASGLDGGWGKPEAFF	TGTGCTAGTGGTTTGGACGGTGGATGGGGTAAACCTGAAGCTTTCTTT
TRBV30	few	TRBJ2-7	-	CAWSVLAEPGEQYF	TGTGCCTGGAGTGTACTAGCCGAGCCCGGGGAGCAGTACTTC
TRBV5-6	-	TRBJ2-2	-	CASSLIDTGELFF	TGTGCCAGCAGCTTAATAGATACCGGGGAGCTGTTTTTT